A single sample gave rise to the 22 T cell receptor beta chains below, sequenced in a study of CD8+CD57+ T cells in acquired aplastic anemia. The TCR beta profiling, which covered VDJ combination and CDR3 sequence, was carried out using genomic DNA as the template. TCRdb analysed the reads with MiXCR anew, one entry per CDR3 protein. The sample has about 150,000 distinct CDR3 sequences; roughly 48% are singletons. By flow cytometry, patients selected for sequencing had shown an expansion of CD8+CD57+ cells. Sequencing used sorted CD4+, CD8+, or CD8+CD57+ T cells (not recorded which) from PBMCs. The source is a human donor with aplastic anemia.

About this clonotype itself: Sequence at one end of the junction differs from germline and may be a read error. The gene calls are TRBV10-3 and TRBJ1-6; weak D call: TRBD1 (6 bases). The CDR3 is made up of 14 amino acids. The germline gives CDR1 ENHRY, CDR2 SYGVKD. In DNA, the CDR3 is TGTGCCAGCAGTTTACAGGGTGGGGGATCACCCCTCCACTTT. This sequence encodes CASSLQGGGSPLHF.

Regarding this clonotype: Relative to the germline gene, one junction end is altered; a read error may explain this. The gene calls are TRBV2 and TRBJ1-2, with TRBD1 as a possible D gene (6 bases). CDR3 length: 14 amino acids. The germline CDR1 and CDR2 sequences are SNHLY and FYNNEI. The chain's CDR3 is CAIQGHGVDYGYTF. DNA of the CDR3: TGTGCCATTCAGGGACATGGGGTTGATTATGGCTATACCTTC.

This clonotype showed up just once. The chain recombines TRBV29-1 with TRBJ1-1; perhaps TRBD1 as D (6 bases). Per the germline V gene, CDR1 is SQVTM and CDR2 is ANQGSEA. Deletions cut 0 bases from V and 4 bases from J, with 15 bases between. This CDR3 region has 15 residues. CDR3 in amino acids: CSVEDTGSRGTEAFF. CDR3 nucleotide sequence: TGCAGCGTTGAAGATACAGGGTCTCGGGGCACTGAAGCTTTCTTT.

J is TRBJ2-1 and V is TRBV5-4, with 11 positions matching TRBD1. Germline loops: CDR1 SGHNT, CDR2 YYREEE (reference sequence). The CDR3 has 15 amino acids. V dropped 1 base and J dropped 4; count of bases not matched to a gene: 1. The CDR3 region has the DNA TGTGCCAGCAGCTTGTGGGACAGGGGGTACAATGAGCAGTTCTTC. The encoded protein is CASSLWDRGYNEQFF. Combining the CDR3 with reference TRBV5-4 and TRBJ2-1 gives the whole variable domain ETGVTQSPTHLIKTRGQQVTLRCSSQSGHNTVSWYQQALGQGPQFIFQYYREEENGRGNFPPRFSGLQFPNYSSELNVNALELDDSALYLCASSLWDRGYNEQFFGPGTRLTVL.

This clonotype came up many times. The rearrangement uses TRBV6-1 and TRBJ1-2, with D perhaps matching TRBD1 (6 bases). Germline CDR1 reads MNHNS; CDR2 reads SASEGT. The V end was cut by 1 base, the J end by 4 bases, with 10 bases between. This CDR3 comprises 14 residues. CDR3 residues: CASSEGGGSYGYTF. As DNA, the CDR3 is TGTGCCAGCAGTGAAGGTGGGGGCAGCTATGGCTACACCTTC.

In this sample, this clonotype turned up many times. This chain links TRBV29-1 with TRBJ1-2, with TRBD1 as a possible D gene (5 bases). V lost 6 bases, J lost 3 bases, and 14 bases lay in between. From germline, CDR1 is SQVTM and CDR2 ANQGSEA. The CDR3 has 13 residues. The DNA of the CDR3 is TGCAGCGTGAGACAGAGACCAGACTATGGCTACACCTTC. Its protein is CSVRQRPDYGYTF.

The V and J genes are TRBV7-9 and TRBJ2-7; a weak D match, TRBD1 (6 bases). The CDR3 extends over 12 amino acids. Per the germline V gene, CDR1 is SEHNR and CDR2 is FQNEAQ (reference sequence). V lost 5 bases, J lost 4 bases, and 9 bases lay in between. The CDR3 here is CASSTGQYEQYF. The CDR3 DNA is TGTGCCAGCAGCACCGGACAGTACGAGCAGTACTTC.

This clonotype was recorded at least ten times. The chain joins TRBV24-1 to TRBJ2-1; D is perhaps TRBD1 (6 bases). Germline lookup yields CDR1 KGHDR and CDR2 SFDVKD. CDR3 size: 16 residues. Deletions cut 2 bases from V and 3 bases from J, with 13 bases between. CDR3 residues: CATSDWGQGDYNEQFF. The CDR3 nucleotides read TGTGCCACCAGTGATTGGGGACAAGGAGACTACAATGAGCAGTTCTTC.

The V call is TRBV10-3, the J call TRBJ1-4, with D perhaps TRBD1 (5 bases). The CDR3 has 14 residues. Trimming took off 0 bases at V and 8 bases at J, with 10 bases between the two ends. Germline lookup yields CDR1 ENHRY and CDR2 SYGVKD. In DNA form, the CDR3 reads TGTGCCATCAGTGAGTCGTCAGACAGCGAAAAACTGTTTTTT. It translates to CAISESSDSEKLFF.

J is TRBJ2-7 and V is TRBV7-9; tentatively, D is TRBD1 (7 bases). There are 14 residues in the CDR3. The V and J ends lost 8 bases and 12 bases respectively, with 26 bases between them. CDR1 is SEHNR, CDR2 FQNEAQ, per germline (reference sequence). The CDR3 sequence: CASRRVGDSAAWYF. The DNA of the CDR3 is TGTGCCAGCCGGAGGGTGGGGGACAGTGCGGCATGGTACTTC.

This clonotype was found once. The gene calls are TRBV5-1 and TRBJ1-1; D gene uncertain. Trimming took off 4 bases at V and 3 bases at J, with 10 bases between the two ends. Germline V gene data show CDR1 as SGHRS and CDR2 as YFSETQ. The length of the CDR3 is 13 residues. The CDR3 coding sequence is TGCGCCAGCAGCCCGAGTGTGGACACTGAAGCTTTCTTT. It is translated as CASSPSVDTEAFF. Full variable domain (rest looked up from reference TRBV5-1 and TRBJ1-1): KAGVTQTPRYLIKTRGQQVTLSCSPISGHRSVSWYQQTPGQGLQFLFEYFSETQRNKGNFPGRFSGRQFSNSRSEMNVSTLELGDSALYLCASSPSVDTEAFFGQGTRLTVV.

A remark on this clonotype: Since a much larger clone is just one base distant, this may be a read error. The chain uses TRBV6-1 and TRBJ2-7; a weak D match, TRBD1 (6 bases). The CDR3 is made up of 13 amino acids. Germline assignment: CDR1 MNHNS and CDR2 SASEGT. Trimming pared 7 bases from V and 0 bases from J, leaving 10 bases between. The CDR3 loop is CASMGALSYEQYF. In nucleotides, the CDR3 is TGTGCCAGCATGGGGGCCCTCTCCTACGAGCAGTACTTC.

J is TRBJ2-3 and V is TRBV9, with a weak D call TRBD2 (6 bases). The V end was cut by 3 bases, the J end by 10 bases, with 21 bases between. CDR3 length: 15 residues. The germline V gene encodes CDR1 SGDLS and CDR2 YYNGEE. The CDR3 sequence: CASSARDSQIGAQYF. CDR3 in DNA: TGTGCCAGCAGCGCCCGGGACTCCCAGATCGGGGCGCAGTATTTT.

This clonotype appeared many times. CDR3 loop: CASSFGGADTGELFF. CDR3 DNA: TGTGCCAGCAGCTTTGGGGGGGCGGACACCGGGGAGCTGTTTTTT. This sequence joins TRBV7-9 and TRBJ2-2; D is possibly TRBD2 (7 bases). CDR1 and CDR2 from the germline V gene are SEHNR and FQNEAQ (reference sequence). V was shortened by 3 bases and J by 3 bases, with 11 bases between the two germline ends. The CDR3 runs to 15 residues.

This clonotype was seen a single time. The chain uses TRBV10-3 and TRBJ2-7; 9 bases line up with TRBD1. Germline CDR1 ENHRY, CDR2 SYGVKD. V dropped 4 bases and J dropped 1; count of bases not matched to a gene: 5. The CDR3 length is 15 residues. The DNA for the CDR3 is TGTGCCATCAGTGCGGTCGGGACAGGGTCCTACGAGCAGTACTTC. The encoded protein is CAISAVGTGSYEQYF.

The chain uses TRBV24-1 and TRBJ2-1; D is unclear. V dropped 8 bases and J dropped 10 bases, with 14 bases sitting between them. The germline V gene has CDR1 KGHDR and CDR2 SFDVKD. This CDR3 contains 12 residues. In nucleotides, the CDR3 is TGTGCCACCAATGACTCCGACACCGAGCAGTTCTTC. Protein sequence: CATNDSDTEQFF.

This clonotype showed up just a few times. This chain's CDR3 is CASSQDLTSGRVPIVYEQYF. The CDR3 DNA reads as TGTGCCAGCAGCCAAGATCTCACTAGCGGGAGAGTTCCTATTGTGTACGAGCAGTACTTC. The J gene is TRBJ2-7, the V gene TRBV4-2; 11 bases fit TRBD2. The germline V gene encodes CDR1 LGHNA and CDR2 YNFKEQ. The CDR3 is 20 amino acids. J was trimmed by 4 bases and V by 0 bases; bases with no gene match: 17.

This clonotype was seen repeatedly, ten times or more. The chain joins TRBV6-4 to TRBJ2-2; D could derive from TRBD1 or TRBD2 (5 bases each). This CDR3 comprises 10 residues. V shed 9 bases and J shed 7 bases, with 6 bases lying between them. Germline loops: CDR1 MRHNA, CDR2 SNTAGT. CDR3 sequence reads: CARGVGELFF. CDR3 nucleotide sequence: TGTGCCAGGGGGGTCGGGGAGCTGTTTTTT.

The J gene is TRBJ2-7, the V gene TRBV7-2; 10 nucleotides match TRBD1. Germline CDR1 is SGHTA and CDR2 is FQGNSA. Trimming removed 4 bases from V and 6 bases from J; junction bases left unmatched: 3. The CDR3 is made up of 13 amino acids. The CDR3 DNA reads TGTGCCAGCAGCTCGGGACAGGGGAGCGAGCAGTACTTC. It codes for CASSSGQGSEQYF.

This clonotype was detected ten times or more. The rearrangement links TRBV19 to TRBJ2-3; weak D call: TRBD2 (5 bases). CDR1 is LNHDA and CDR2 is SQIVND in the germline V gene (reference sequence). This CDR3 spans 14 amino acids. The V end was cut by 10 bases, the J end by 3 bases, with 17 bases between. CDR3 in DNA: TGTGCCACCCCCCCAGGCTGCGGGACAGATACGCAGTATTTT. Protein sequence: CATPPGCGTDTQYF.

The rearrangement uses TRBV24-1 and TRBJ2-5, with D hard to call. V lost 3 bases and J 9 bases, leaving 10 bases between the germline ends. The CDR3 loop spans 12 amino acids. The germline CDR1 and CDR2 sequences are KGHDR and SFDVKD. CDR3 DNA: TGTGCCACCAGTGATCGCCCCGAGGCCCAGTACTTC. This translates into CATSDRPEAQYF.

This clonotype was seen only a few times. V usage is TRBV19 and J usage is TRBJ2-5; D is uncertain. Germline V gives CDR1 LNHDA, CDR2 SQIVND (reference sequence). This CDR3 has 12 residues. V shed 4 bases and J shed 1 base, with 4 bases lying between them. The CDR3 nucleotides read TGTGCCAGTAGTAACAGCCAAGAGACCCAGTACTTC. Its translation: CASSNSQETQYF.